A single T cell receptor beta chain is shown here with its context. Its target is unknown. Researchers isolated at least 7 million PBMCs per sample. The second PCR ran roughly 7 to 11 cycles with a sample-barcoded 5' primer and J-beta primers. With 12 random nucleotides, a template-switch adaptor tagged each individual cDNA molecule. TCRdb ran MiXCR on the 5' RACE reads and lists one entry per CDR3 protein. In the table there are approximately 800,000 distinct CDR3 sequences, approximately 60% of which are singletons. These data originate in a study of blood T cells in healthy people across ages. Study outcomes and limitations: The study lacked donor CMV status, which possibly confounded expanded clonotype changes. A roughly linear fall in TCR beta diversity per million T cells was seen with increasing age.

The germline CDR1 and CDR2 sequences are MDHEN and SYDVKM. V was trimmed by 6 bases and J by 7 bases, leaving 15 bases between them. The CDR3 loop spans 13 amino acids. The TCR was taken from a man between 35 and 55 years old in good health. Sequenced: blood. The chain couples TRBV28 to TRBJ1-2, with TRBD1 as a possible D gene (5 bases). CDR3 nucleotides: TGTGCCAGCAGCTACCGGGCGGGGGGTGGCTACACCTTC. It translates to CASSYRAGGGYTF.